The rows below give T cell receptor beta chains drawn from one sample of a study of shared clonotypes between healthy human individuals. The table came from immunoSEQ multiplex PCR; TCRdb's copy has only in-frame clones and leaves some out. The repertoire includes 2 million to 3 million clones, approximately 93% of them detected once, and about 0.38% sits in the top ten. Sequencing was performed on naive CD4+ T cells from PBMCs. These receptors came from a young man in good health. Some clones in this sample may be carry-over from other donors' samples. The CDR3 runs from the conserved cysteine through the conserved F or W. Fields, in order: CDR3 protein, CDR3 DNA, clone size, V gene, J gene, D gene. The D gene is left open where the match is weak. For some rows the clone size is stated as once, few or many, or as a class when expanded; others skip it.

CASTETGNTEAFF	TGTGCCAGCACCGAGACAGGGAACACTGAAGCTTTCTTT	few	TRBV11-1	TRBJ1-1	NA
CASSLIGQDLTGELFF	TGCGCCAGCAGCCTAATAGGACAGGACCTGACCGGGGAGCTGTTTTTT	NA	TRBV5-1	TRBJ2-2	TRBD1
CASSSRGPYGRELFF	TGCGCCAGCAGCTCCCGGGGGCCTTACGGGCGGGAGCTGTTTTTT	NA	TRBV4-1	TRBJ2-2	NA
CASSPPTTSYRADTQYF	TGCGCCAGCAGCCCACCCACCACTAGTTATAGGGCAGATACGCAGTATTTT	NA	TRBV5-1	TRBJ2-3	NA
CASGRGGDTEAFF	TGTGCCAGCGGCCGGGGGGGTGACACTGAAGCTTTCTTT	NA	TRBV27	TRBJ1-1	NA
CASSPAEYYGYTF	TGTGCCAGCAGCCCCGCAGAATACTATGGCTACACCTTC	NA	TRBV5-4	TRBJ1-2	NA
CASSQRGTSGPNEQFF	TGTGCCAGCAGCCAGCGAGGGACTAGCGGTCCCAATGAGCAGTTCTTC	NA	TRBV4-2	TRBJ2-1	TRBD2
CASSPGLTGGRTEAFF	TGTGCCAGCAGCCCGGGACTGACAGGGGGAAGGACTGAAGCTTTCTTT	NA	TRBV7-9	TRBJ1-1	TRBD1
CAWRATVSGNTIYF	TGTGCCTGGAGGGCGACTGTCTCAGGAAACACCATATATTTT	NA	TRBV30	TRBJ1-3	NA
CSQQRAYNEQFF	TGCAGCCAACAACGGGCCTACAATGAGCAGTTCTTC	NA	TRBV29-1	TRBJ2-1	NA
CASSRTGTGLRETQYF	TGTGCCAGCAGCCGTACAGGGACAGGGCTGCGAGAGACCCAGTACTTC	NA	TRBV7-7	TRBJ2-5	TRBD1
CASSRGGSYNEQFF	TGTGCCAGCTCTCGGGGCGGTTCCTACAATGAGCAGTTCTTC	NA	TRBV18	TRBJ2-1	NA
CASSGAGGFRNEQYF	TGTGCCAGCAGTGGAGCAGGGGGCTTTAGGAACGAGCAGTACTTC	NA	TRBV25-1	TRBJ2-7	TRBD1
CASSLLGSNEKLFF	TGCGCCAGCAGCCTCCTCGGGTCTAATGAAAAACTGTTTTTT	NA	TRBV5-1	TRBJ1-4	NA
CASSLEERQSSGNTIYF	TGTGCCAGCAGCTTAGAGGAACGACAGAGCTCTGGAAACACCATATATTTT	NA	TRBV7-9	TRBJ1-3	NA
CASSARGREKLFF	TGTGCCAGCAGTGCCAGGGGGAGGGAAAAACTGTTTTTT	NA	TRBV6-1	TRBJ1-4	TRBD1
CASSLRSGGGTEAFF	TGCGCCAGCAGCTTGAGGTCCGGGGGAGGGACTGAAGCTTTCTTT	NA	TRBV5-1	TRBJ1-1	NA
CASSDGQSYGYTF	TGTGCCAGCAGTGATGGGCAAAGCTATGGCTACACCTTC	NA	TRBV2	TRBJ1-2	NA
CAWRQDGEAFF	TGTGCCTGGAGGCAAGACGGAGAAGCTTTCTTT	few	TRBV30	TRBJ1-1	NA
CASSRQGASVLTF	TGTGCCAGCAGTCGACAGGGGGCCAGCGTCCTGACTTTC	NA	TRBV5-6	TRBJ2-6	TRBD1
CASSGAGIYGYTF	TGCGCCAGCAGCGGGGCGGGGATCTATGGCTACACCTTC	NA	TRBV5-1	TRBJ1-2	NA
CASSQLLVGTYEQYF	TGTGCCAGCAGCCAACTCCTTGTGGGTACGTACGAGCAGTACTTC	NA	TRBV14	TRBJ2-7	NA
CASSLRAGGWETQYF	TGTGCCAGCAGCTTGAGAGCGGGAGGGTGGGAGACCCAGTACTTC	NA	TRBV7-3	TRBJ2-5	TRBD2
CASSLRRTNTEAFF	TGTGCCAGCAGTCTACGACGGACGAACACTGAAGCTTTCTTT	once	TRBV2	TRBJ1-1	NA
CAGTGGTGFYEQYF	TGTGCCGGGACAGGAGGGACAGGGTTCTACGAGCAGTACTTC	NA	TRBV30	TRBJ2-7	TRBD1
CASSFAQGKVTDTQYF	TGTGCCAGCAGCTTCGCCCAAGGAAAGGTTACAGATACGCAGTATTTT	NA	TRBV5-4	TRBJ2-3	NA
CASSVEGLQETQYF	TGTGCCAGCAGCGTAGAAGGACTTCAAGAGACCCAGTACTTC	NA	TRBV9	TRBJ2-5	NA
CASRPLPRAEWYEQYF	TGTGCAAGTCGCCCCCTCCCGAGAGCGGAATGGTACGAGCAGTACTTC	NA	TRBV12-2	TRBJ2-7	NA
CAISQREGSREQYF	TGTGCCATCAGCCAGCGGGAGGGTAGTCGGGAGCAGTACTTC	NA	TRBV10-3	TRBJ2-7	TRBD2
CASSLTTSYKNIQYF	TGTGCCAGCAGCCTCACGACCTCTTACAAAAACATTCAGTACTTC	NA	TRBV28	TRBJ2-4	NA
CASSLPAGGYGYTF	TGTGCCAGCAGTTTGCCTGCAGGGGGCTACGGCTACACCTTC	NA	TRBV28	TRBJ1-2	TRBD1
CASSPTTTNTEAFF	TGTGCCAGCTCACCCACGACAACTAACACTGAAGCTTTCTTT	once	TRBV18	TRBJ1-1	NA
CASRAGTANYGYTF	TGTGCCAGCAGGGCCGGGACAGCTAACTATGGCTACACCTTC	NA	TRBV2	TRBJ1-2	TRBD1
CASSYSGGGDPYEQYF	TGTGCCAGCAGTTACTCGGGGGGTGGGGATCCATACGAGCAGTACTTC	once	TRBV6-5	TRBJ2-7	NA
CASSPGRSGAIGEQYF	TGTGCCAGCAGCCCAGGTAGGAGCGGCGCTATTGGGGAGCAGTACTTC	NA	TRBV7-2	TRBJ2-7	NA
CASSLSPGQILNTEAFF	TGTGCCAGCAGTCTCTCTCCGGGACAGATATTGAACACTGAAGCTTTCTTT	NA	TRBV2	TRBJ1-1	TRBD1
CASSLVVGGFNEQFF	TGTGCCAGCAGCTTGGTGGTGGGAGGGTTCAATGAGCAGTTCTTC	NA	TRBV5-4	TRBJ2-1	TRBD2
CASSLTTGGGYGYTF	TGTGCCAGCAGCCTCACGACAGGGGGCGGGTATGGCTACACCTTC	NA	TRBV28	TRBJ1-2	TRBD1
CASSLLQPDNEQFF	TGTGCCAGCAGTTTATTACAGCCCGACAATGAGCAGTTCTTC	NA	TRBV27	TRBJ2-1	NA
CASSLTSGATPSSYNEQFF	TGTGCCAGCAGCTTAACTAGCGGGGCAACTCCCAGCTCCTACAATGAGCAGTTCTTC	NA	TRBV7-3	TRBJ2-1	TRBD2
CASSLYSGGRDRMEKLFF	TGTGCCAGCAGTTTATATAGTGGTGGACGGGACCGGATGGAAAAACTGTTTTTT	NA	TRBV28	TRBJ1-4	NA
CASSISFFSGSATGDTQYF	TGTGCCAGTAGTATTAGCTTTTTCAGCGGGAGTGCGACAGGAGATACGCAGTATTTT	NA	TRBV19	TRBJ2-3	TRBD2
CASSLRSASGYNEQFF	TGTGCCAGCAGCTTGCGGTCGGCTAGCGGTTACAATGAGCAGTTCTTC	once	TRBV5-6	TRBJ2-1	TRBD2
CASSPGSSNQPQHF	TGTGCCAGCTCACCAGGGTCTAGCAATCAGCCCCAGCATTTT	few	TRBV18	TRBJ1-5	NA
CASSLDSPGVPFF	TGTGCCAGCAGCTTAGATTCGCCAGGGGTCCCTTTCTTT	few	TRBV7-2	TRBJ1-1	NA
CASRTGLGQPQHF	TGTGCCAGCAGAACAGGGCTTGGGCAGCCCCAGCATTTT	NA	TRBV28	TRBJ1-5	NA
CSVVAGVVYNEQFF	TGCAGCGTTGTAGCGGGAGTAGTCTACAATGAGCAGTTCTTC	NA	TRBV29-1	TRBJ2-1	TRBD2
CASSLGLAVYEQYF	TGTGCCAGCAGCTTGGGACTAGCGGTCTACGAGCAGTACTTC	once	TRBV5-4	TRBJ2-7	TRBD2
CASSRIDRTFTGELFF	TGTGCCAGCAGCCGGATCGACAGGACGTTCACCGGGGAGCTGTTTTTT	once	TRBV5-4	TRBJ2-2	NA
CASSVSGGALMGETQYF	TGTGCCAGCAGCGTATCTGGAGGGGCACTAATGGGTGAGACCCAGTACTTC	NA	TRBV9	TRBJ2-5	NA
CASSLFGFRSVGANTEAFF	TGTGCCAGCAGTTTATTCGGCTTTCGGTCGGTAGGGGCTAACACTGAAGCTTTCTTT	NA	TRBV28	TRBJ1-1	NA
CASSGIAGGFRGEQFF	TGCGCCAGCAGCGGAATAGCGGGAGGGTTTCGGGGAGAGCAGTTCTTC	NA	TRBV5-1	TRBJ2-1	TRBD2
CAISESMGGRETQYF	TGTGCCATCAGTGAGTCAATGGGGGGGCGGGAGACCCAGTACTTC	NA	TRBV10-3	TRBJ2-5	NA
CASSVGSGTGGNEQFF	TGTGCCAGCAGCGTAGGTAGCGGGACGGGAGGGAATGAGCAGTTCTTC	NA	TRBV9	TRBJ2-1	TRBD2
CSVFHNEQFF	TGCAGCGTTTTCCACAATGAGCAGTTCTTC	once	TRBV29-1	TRBJ2-1	NA
CATDIEGGTEAFF	TGTGCCACCGATATAGAAGGGGGCACTGAAGCTTTCTTT	once	TRBV2	TRBJ1-1	NA
CASAPGQNTGELFF	TGTGCCAGCGCACCGGGACAAAACACCGGGGAGCTGTTTTTT	once	TRBV6-1	TRBJ2-2	NA